These 20 T cell receptor beta chains were all obtained from the same sample, sequenced in a study of shared clonotypes between healthy human individuals. Positively selected for CCR7, the CD45RO-negative cells used as naive CD8 cells excluded terminally differentiated effector memory CD45RA+ cells. The method was immunoSEQ multiplex PCR; TCRdb's version includes in-frame clones alone and lacks a portion of them. The sample records about 2 million clones, about 95% being singletons. Sequences were obtained from naive CD8+ T cells sorted from blood. The receptor source for this set is a man aged 18 to 30 in good health.

The chain couples TRBV15 to TRBJ1-1; D may be TRBD1 (5 bases). The germline V and J ends were trimmed by 1 base and 5 bases, with 8 bases remaining between them. The CDR3 loop spans 13 amino acids. Per the germline V gene, CDR1 is LNHNV and CDR2 is YYDKDF (reference sequence). The CDR3 DNA reads TGTGCCACCAGCAGAGTTGGGGGTACTGAAGCTTTCTTT. Translated, it gives CATSRVGGTEAFF.

This clone turned up a few times. V gene TRBV6-1 combines with J gene TRBJ1-2; tentative D call: TRBD1 (6 bases). This CDR3 contains 14 residues. The germline CDR1 and CDR2 sequences are MNHNS and SASEGT. Trimming took 6 bases from V and 1 from J, leaving 12 bases between them. CDR3 in DNA: TGTGCCAGCAGGGACAGTTTGATTAACTATGGCTACACCTTC. This sequence encodes CASRDSLINYGYTF.

The chain couples TRBV6-5 to TRBJ2-1; 9 bases are shared with TRBD2. The V and J ends lost 6 bases and 1 base, in that order; junction bases with no gene match: 4. CDR1 and CDR2 (germline): MNHEY, SVGAGI. The CDR3 runs 15 residues. The CDR3 region has the DNA TGTGCCAGCAGCGACCTAGCGGGGTCCTACAATGAGCAGTTCTTC. This sequence encodes CASSDLAGSYNEQFF.

This clone was seen just once. Distinct nucleotide sequences in the sample also encode this CDR3. This chain connects TRBV7-9 to TRBJ2-3, with D possibly matching TRBD1 (6 bases). The V end was cut by 5 bases, the J end by 0 bases, with 12 bases between. The V gene's germline CDR1 is SEHNR and CDR2 FQNEAQ (reference sequence). The CDR3 is 15 residues long. The CDR3 loop reads CASSPGDTSTDTQYF. Here the CDR3 DNA reads TGTGCCAGCAGCCCCGGGGACACTAGCACAGATACGCAGTATTTT.

V gene TRBV19 combines with J gene TRBJ1-1, with 7 nucleotides matching TRBD1. Germline V gene data show CDR1 as LNHDA and CDR2 as SQIVND (reference sequence). The CDR3 has 15 amino acids. The trim removed 5 bases at V and 2 bases at J, leaving 8 bases unmatched. The CDR3 nucleotides are TGTGCCAGTAGTGCCCGGGACAGAGTTAACACTGAAGCTTTCTTT. Its protein is CASSARDRVNTEAFF.

The chain is built from TRBV15 and TRBJ2-1; no firm D call. Germline V gene data show CDR1 as LNHNV and CDR2 as YYDKDF (reference sequence). This CDR3 is built from 15 residues. V was clipped by 4 bases and J by 4 bases, with 14 bases between them. The CDR3 sequence: CATSTTPETYNEQFF. In DNA, the CDR3 is TGTGCCACCAGCACCACCCCGGAGACTTACAATGAGCAGTTCTTC.

This sequence joins TRBV5-1 and TRBJ2-2; no definite D call. The CDR3 spans 11 residues. V lost 2 bases, J lost 10 bases, and 6 bases lay in between. Germline CDR1 reads SGHRS; CDR2 reads YFSETQ. CDR3 DNA sequence: TGCGCCAGCAGCTTAGAGACGGAGCTGTTTTTT. This encodes CASSLETELFF.

V and J are TRBV2 and TRBJ2-7; no firm D call. Looked up from germline, CDR1 is SNHLY and CDR2 is FYNNEI. Trimming took 4 bases from V and 1 from J, leaving 8 bases between them. The CDR3 sequence is 13 residues long. This chain's CDR3 is CASSATDSYEQYF. DNA for the CDR3: TGTGCCAGCAGTGCCACTGATTCCTACGAGCAGTACTTC.

The J gene is TRBJ2-5, the V gene TRBV19; TRBD2 matches at 10 bases. Per the germline V gene, CDR1 is LNHDA and CDR2 is SQIVND (reference sequence). This CDR3 has 15 amino acids. After removal of 5 bases from V and 5 bases from J, the junction contained 8 bases not matched to a gene. CDR3 in DNA: TGTGCCAGTAGTGGGAGCGGGGGGGCCTTGGAGACCCAGTACTTC. It codes for CASSGSGGALETQYF.

In the case of this clone: This CDR3 is also generated by other DNA sequences in the sample. V is TRBV27 and J is TRBJ2-7; D remains unclear. V dropped 2 bases and J dropped 3 bases, with 11 bases sitting between them. Looked up from germline, CDR1 is MNHEY and CDR2 is SMNVEV (reference sequence). CDR3 length equals 14 residues. CDR3 sequence reads: CASSLVGPNYEQYF. The CDR3 nucleotides read TGTGCCAGCAGTTTAGTCGGACCGAACTACGAGCAGTACTTC.

The CDR3 region has the DNA TGTGCCAGCAGCCCCTCTAACTACAATGAGCAGTTCTTC. Translating it yields CASSPSNYNEQFF. The rearrangement links TRBV5-4 to TRBJ2-1; D ambiguous. The V and J ends lost 4 bases and 3 bases respectively, with 8 bases between them. Germline CDR1 SGHNT, CDR2 YYREEE (reference sequence). The CDR3 length is 13 residues.

The rearrangement uses TRBV5-5 and TRBJ2-7; tentative D call: TRBD1 (5 bases). Germline V lookup: CDR1 SGHKS, CDR2 YYEKEE (reference sequence). The CDR3 loop spans 15 amino acids. V gave up 2 bases and J gave up 3 bases, with 15 bases separating them. CDR3 bases: TGTGCCAGCAGCTTTTCGTCCAGGGCGAGCTACGAGCAGTACTTC. Encoded protein: CASSFSSRASYEQYF.

The chain recombines TRBV7-9 with TRBJ1-1, with D possibly being TRBD1 (5 bases). CDR3 length: 14 amino acids. V was shortened by 7 bases and J by 0 bases, with 12 bases between the two germline ends. Looked up from germline, CDR1 is SEHNR and CDR2 is FQNEAQ (reference sequence). CDR3 loop: CASNNRTMNTEAFF. CDR3 in DNA: TGTGCCAGCAATAACAGGACAATGAACACTGAAGCTTTCTTT.

The V and J genes are TRBV5-1 and TRBJ2-7; 7 nucleotides agree with TRBD2. Germline V CDR1 and CDR2: SGHRS, YFSETQ. CDR3 length: 15 residues. The junction had 11 bases not matched to a gene; V was cut back by 5 bases and J by 3 bases. The DNA for the CDR3 is TGCGCCAGCAGGAACGGACTAGGAGCCGACTACGAGCAGTACTTC. Protein: CASRNGLGADYEQYF. Full variable domain (missing parts from reference TRBV5-1 and TRBJ2-7): KAGVTQTPRYLIKTRGQQVTLSCSPISGHRSVSWYQQTPGQGLQFLFEYFSETQRNKGNFPGRFSGRQFSNSRSEMNVSTLELGDSALYLCASRNGLGADYEQYFGPGTRLTVT.

The CDR3 spells CASSSHREEGGELFF. CDR3 DNA: TGTGCCAGCAGTTCCCACAGGGAGGAAGGCGGGGAGCTGTTTTTT. The rearrangement links TRBV28 to TRBJ2-2, with D possibly being TRBD1 or TRBD2 (6 bases each). Germline V lookup: CDR1 MDHEN, CDR2 SYDVKM. The V end lost 4 bases, the J end lost 7 bases, and 16 bases lay between the germline ends. The CDR3 loop spans 15 amino acids.

V is TRBV7-9 and J is TRBJ1-3, with D unclear. Germline V gene sequence: CDR1 SEHNR, CDR2 FQNEAQ (reference sequence). This CDR3 contains 18 residues. Trimming took off 0 bases at V and 0 bases at J, with 15 bases between the two ends. The CDR3 protein is CASSLAPYAVDSGNTIYF. CDR3 coding DNA: TGTGCCAGCAGCTTAGCCCCTTATGCCGTAGACTCTGGAAACACCATATATTTT. Together with reference TRBV7-9 and TRBJ1-3, the CDR3 gives the full variable domain: DTGVSQNPRHKITKRGQNVTFRCDPISEHNRLYWYRQTLGQGPEFLTYFQNEAQLEKSRLLSDRFSAERPKGSFSTLEIQRTEQGDSAMYLCASSLAPYAVDSGNTIYFGEGSWLTVV.

The V and J genes are TRBV11-2 and TRBJ1-6; 8 nucleotides agree with TRBD1. Germline loops: CDR1 SGHAT, CDR2 FQNNGV. After removal of 4 bases from V and 7 bases from J, the junction contained 6 bases not matched to a gene. This CDR3 contains 15 residues. CDR3 region: CASSSRTGWNSPLHF. The CDR3 coding sequence is TGTGCCAGCAGCTCGCGGACAGGGTGGAATTCACCCCTCCACTTT. Drawing the rest from reference TRBV11-2 and TRBJ1-6, the complete variable domain is EAGVAQSPRYKIIEKRQSVAFWCNPISGHATLYWYQQILGQGPKLLIQFQNNGVVDDSQLPKDRFSAERLKGVDSTLKIQPAKLEDSAVYLCASSSRTGWNSPLHFGNGTRLTVT.

This chain connects TRBV19 to TRBJ2-7; TRBD2 aligns across 9 bases. This CDR3 is 15 amino acids long. Per germline, CDR1 LNHDA and CDR2 SQIVND (reference sequence). Trimming took 3 bases from V and 3 from J; bases not matched to a gene: 6. The CDR3: CASSIGTSRDYEQYF. The CDR3 nucleotides are TGTGCCAGTAGTATCGGGACTAGCAGAGACTACGAGCAGTACTTC.

The genes are TRBV27 and TRBJ2-2; 9 bases line up with TRBD1. Germline CDR1 reads MNHEY; CDR2 reads SMNVEV (reference sequence). Trimming took 4 bases from V and 7 from J; bases not matched to a gene: 7. The CDR3 runs 15 residues. CDR3 loop: CASSWGQGGHGELFF. The CDR3 DNA reads as TGTGCCAGCAGTTGGGGACAGGGTGGGCACGGGGAGCTGTTTTTT.

The chain combines TRBV10-3 with TRBJ1-5, with 8 bases that match TRBD1. Germline values: CDR1 ENHRY, CDR2 SYGVKD. The CDR3 is made up of 13 amino acids. Trimming removed 11 bases from V and 4 bases from J; junction bases left unmatched: 7. The CDR3 region is CASGQGRNQPQHF. The CDR3, as DNA: TGTGCCTCCGGACAGGGCAGGAATCAGCCCCAGCATTTT.